This TCR beta chain was captured by sequencing in a study of regulatory T cells in long-lasting Graves disease. As for the study in general: Positivity for TSH receptor antibodies plus over 5 years of antithyroid drugs meant persistent Graves' disease. Study-level points and caveats: Because few samples were included, accuracy may have been lower. The persistent group shared 2,741 public clonotypes, more than the 966 shared by new patients.

Trimming removed 6 bases from V and 3 bases from J, with 11 bases in between. CDR1 MNHNS and CDR2 SASEGT come from the germline V gene. This CDR3 spans 14 amino acids. As for time point: persistent/refractory GD, antithyroid drugs over 5 years with positive TRAb. From PBMCs, RNA was extracted and then used to make the TCR library. Arm-PCR with iRepertoire HTBI primers amplified the CDR3 regions for these TCR beta libraries. In the original processing: Detected in the samples were 62 TRBV and 15 or so TRBJ segments. TCRdb processed the multiplex PCR reads anew with MiXCR; each CDR3 protein has one entry. TCRdb's processing, not the study's, gives the V and J calls here. This table has around 460,000 distinct CDR3 sequences, around a fifth appearing once. This clonotype has only a few counts. Its antigen is not identified.

The sequences come from peripheral blood mononuclear cells (PBMCs), collected when the disease was refractory, from a patient treated with antithyroid drugs. The TCR was taken from a female donor with Graves disease. The chain uses TRBV6-1 and TRBJ2-2; the D gene is possibly TRBD2 (5 bases). The CDR3 loop is CASSDYPDTGELFF. The DNA for the CDR3 is TGTGCCAGCAGCGACTACCCGGACACCGGGGAGCTGTTTTTT.